This T cell receptor (beta chain) originates from a study of cytomegalovirus exposure and HLA in healthy donors. The CDR3 totals 15 residues. CDR1 is SGHTA, CDR2 FQGTGA, per germline. V lost 5 bases to trimming and J lost 5 bases; unmatched junction nucleotides: 10. General study points: For cytomegalovirus status, the classifier reportedly gave diagnoses with high specificity and sensitivity. The likely explanation for a cluster of highly shared sequence variants was sequencing artifact.

It was with 60 Vbeta and 13 Jbeta primers that the PCR ran. Libraries were prepared by immunoSEQ multiplex PCR; TCRdb keeps only in-frame clonotypes and omits some of them. This table holds roughly 150,000 clones, approximately 80% found once. A word on this clone: The antigen is unknown.

This TCR came from a male donor in good health and CMV-seronegative. The sample taken for sequencing was PBMCs. The genes are TRBV7-3 and TRBJ2-7, with 9 bases matching TRBD2. The DNA of the CDR3 is TGTGCCAGCAGCGCCATGGCGGGGGGGCCCCACGAGCAGTACTTC. Translation gives CASSAMAGGPHEQYF.